The next 15 T cell receptor beta chains were all read from a single sample in a study of cytomegalovirus exposure and HLA in healthy donors (TCRdb year 2017). Receptor libraries were prepared by the immunoSEQ multiplex PCR assay. For the multiplex PCR, a mixture combining 60 forward primers for TCR Vbeta segments and 13 reverse primers for TCR Jbeta segments was used. Sourced from immuneACCESS, this table was stored by TCRdb with only in-frame sequences that have V and J called. A share of the clones is absent; for the studies checked, an unresolved V gene accounts for under half, and the remainder has no known explanation. In this sample the table shows about 190,000 clones, approximately 70% of which occur a single time. The ten largest clonotypes hold 3.1% of the sample. The sequenced material came from PBMCs. All receptors derive from a woman under 40 in good health and CMV-seropositive.

The V gene is TRBV28, the J gene TRBJ2-3, with D tentatively TRBD1 (5 bases). Per germline, CDR1 MDHEN and CDR2 SYDVKM. The CDR3 covers 14 residues. The V end lost 7 bases, the J end lost 1 base, and 12 bases lay between the germline ends. For the CDR3, the DNA is TGTGCCAGCAACGTGGAGACAGGCACAGATACGCAGTATTTT. Protein: CASNVETGTDTQYF.

This sequence joins TRBV28 and TRBJ1-2; TRBD1 aligns across 9 bases. The CDR3 is 15 residues long. Germline CDR1 is MDHEN and CDR2 is SYDVKM. J gave up 8 bases and V 7 bases, and 14 bases lay outside the gene matches. This chain's CDR3 is CASKGKTGGKIGYTF. The CDR3 DNA reads as TGTGCCAGCAAGGGAAAGACAGGGGGAAAAATAGGCTACACCTTC.

This sequence joins TRBV7-9 and TRBJ1-3; maybe TRBD1 (6 bases). The CDR3 has 14 residues. V lost 6 bases to trimming and J lost 0 bases, with 9 bases between them. Germline assignment: CDR1 SEHNR and CDR2 FQNEAQ (reference sequence). The CDR3 is CASRRGYSGNTIYF. The CDR3 DNA reads TGTGCCAGCAGAAGGGGGTACTCTGGAAACACCATATATTTT. Combining the CDR3 with reference TRBV7-9 and TRBJ1-3 gives the whole variable domain DTGVSQNPRHKITKRGQNVTFRCDPISEHNRLYWYRQTLGQGPEFLTYFQNEAQLEKSRLLSDRFSAERPKGSFSTLEIQRTEQGDSAMYLCASRRGYSGNTIYFGEGSWLTVV.

The V gene is TRBV4-1, the J gene TRBJ1-4; possible D gene TRBD1, 6 bases. This CDR3 is built from 14 residues. Germline lookup yields CDR1 MGHRA and CDR2 YSYEKL. Trimming took off 0 bases at V and 11 bases at J, with 13 bases between the two ends. The CDR3 reads CASSQDPGGGKLFF. In DNA, the CDR3 is TGCGCCAGCAGCCAAGACCCTGGCGGGGGCAAACTGTTTTTT.

The chain recombines TRBV28 with TRBJ2-7; TRBD2 might be the D (7 bases). Trimming took off 10 bases at V and 6 bases at J, with 19 bases between the two ends. Germline-derived CDR1 and CDR2 are MDHEN and SYDVKM. The length of the CDR3 is 13 residues. CDR3 sequence reads: CAITLWGGGEQYF. In DNA form, the CDR3 reads TGTGCCATCACTTTGTGGGGAGGGGGCGAGCAGTACTTC.

The V and J genes are TRBV7-2 and TRBJ2-1; 14 nucleotides match TRBD2. Germline CDR1 is SGHTA and CDR2 is FQGNSA. The CDR3 is 15 amino acids. The J segment lost 9 bases and the V segment lost 2 bases, leaving 3 bases of the junction unmatched. The DNA of the CDR3 is TGTGCCAGCAGCTTACGACTAGCGGGAGGGCTTGAGCAGTTCTTC. The encoded protein is CASSLRLAGGLEQFF. The full variable domain, completed using reference TRBV7-2 and TRBJ2-1, is GAGVSQSPSNKVTEKGKDVELRCDPISGHTALYWYRQSLGQGLEFLIYFQGNSAPDKSGLPSDRFSAERTGGSVSTLTIQRTQQEDSAVYLCASSLRLAGGLEQFFGPGTRLTVL.

The chain carries TRBV21-1 and TRBJ2-1; whether TRBD2, the table's D call, matches the DNA was not checked. TRBV21-1 is a pseudogene. This CDR3 has 15 residues. CDR3 nucleotide sequence: TGTGCCGGTCCGACTAGCGGGAACCGGGGGAATGAGCAGTTCTTC. This sequence encodes CAGPTSGNRGNEQFF.

The chain couples TRBV28 to TRBJ1-2, with D perhaps TRBD1 (6 bases). The CDR3 totals 13 residues. Germline loops: CDR1 MDHEN, CDR2 SYDVKM. The germline V and J ends were trimmed by 2 bases and 5 bases, with 9 bases remaining between them. CDR3 region: CASSLRQGYGYTF. In DNA, the CDR3 is TGTGCCAGCAGTTTAAGGCAGGGGTATGGCTACACCTTC.

V gene TRBV19 combines with J gene TRBJ2-7; 7 nucleotides align to TRBD1. The length of the CDR3 is 14 residues. CDR1 LNHDA and CDR2 SQIVND come from the germline V gene (reference sequence). V lost 3 bases and J lost 3; bases outside the gene matches: 5. The CDR3 DNA is TGTGCCAGTAGTATTATGGGGACAGACTACGAGCAGTACTTC. The encoded protein is CASSIMGTDYEQYF.

The chain employs TRBV15 and TRBJ2-1; D is perhaps TRBD2 (6 bases). The length of the CDR3 is 14 residues. Germline V lookup: CDR1 LNHNV, CDR2 YYDKDF (reference sequence). V dropped 3 bases and J dropped 3 bases, with 9 bases sitting between them. This CDR3 is CATSRGGDYNEQFF. The CDR3 DNA reads as TGTGCCACCAGCAGGGGGGGAGACTACAATGAGCAGTTCTTC. Supplemented by reference TRBV15 and TRBJ2-1, the full variable domain reads DAMVIQNPRYQVTQFGKPVTLSCSQTLNHNVMYWYQQKSSQAPKLLFHYYDKDFNNEADTPDNFQSRRPNTSFCFLDIRSPGLGDTAMYLCATSRGGDYNEQFFGPGTRLTVL.

This rearrangement joins TRBV9 to TRBJ1-2; D not certain. The germline CDR1 and CDR2 sequences are SGDLS and YYNGEE. Trimming stripped 1 base from V and 0 bases from J, with 10 bases between. The CDR3 spans 15 residues. The CDR3 spells CASSVQVTPNYGYTF. DNA for the CDR3: TGTGCCAGCAGCGTACAGGTCACCCCTAACTATGGCTACACCTTC. Full variable domain (rest looked up from reference TRBV9 and TRBJ1-2): DSGVTQTPKHLITATGQRVTLRCSPRSGDLSVYWYQQSLDQGLQFLIQYYNGEERAKGNILERFSAQQFPDLHSELNLSSLELGDSALYFCASSVQVTPNYGYTFGSGTRLTVV.

The V gene is TRBV5-1, the J gene TRBJ2-7, with 9 bases lining up with TRBD1. With V trimmed by 7 bases and J by 4 bases, 6 bases remained unmatched. The germline V gene encodes CDR1 SGHRS and CDR2 YFSETQ. CDR3 length: 13 residues. The CDR3 is CASSRTGVYEQYF. In DNA form, the CDR3 reads TGCGCCAGCTCCAGGACAGGGGTTTACGAGCAGTACTTC. The full variable domain, completed using reference TRBV5-1 and TRBJ2-7, is KAGVTQTPRYLIKTRGQQVTLSCSPISGHRSVSWYQQTPGQGLQFLFEYFSETQRNKGNFPGRFSGRQFSNSRSEMNVSTLELGDSALYLCASSRTGVYEQYFGPGTRLTVT.

This chain links TRBV5-6 with TRBJ1-2; TRBD1 is a possible D gene (6 bases). V was clipped by 5 bases and J by 8 bases, with 19 bases between them. This CDR3 has 14 residues. Germline V gene sequence: CDR1 SGHDT, CDR2 YYEEEE. The CDR3 DNA follows: TGTGCCAGCAGACAAGCGGGGGCGGGAGGGGGCTACACCTTC. Amino acids: CASRQAGAGGGYTF.

On this clone: Other nucleotide sequences from this sample produce the same CDR3. The chain joins TRBV4-2 to TRBJ2-7, with D tentatively TRBD2 (6 bases). The V gene lost 3 bases and the J gene lost 4 bases, with 10 bases spanning the gap. The CDR3 is 13 residues long. Germline V lookup: CDR1 LGHNA, CDR2 YNFKEQ. The CDR3 coding sequence is TGTGCCAGCAGCCAGGGACTTGGGTACGAGCAGTACTTC. It is translated as CASSQGLGYEQYF.

The V gene is TRBV27, the J gene TRBJ1-1, with D possibly TRBD1 on 5 matching bases. Looked up from germline, CDR1 is MNHEY and CDR2 is SMNVEV (reference sequence). CDR3 length: 15 amino acids. V lost 8 bases to trimming and J lost 1 base, with 17 bases between them. The chain's CDR3 is CASSPLGGENTEAFF. The CDR3 DNA reads TGTGCCAGCTCCCCCCTCGGGGGGGAGAACACTGAAGCTTTCTTT.